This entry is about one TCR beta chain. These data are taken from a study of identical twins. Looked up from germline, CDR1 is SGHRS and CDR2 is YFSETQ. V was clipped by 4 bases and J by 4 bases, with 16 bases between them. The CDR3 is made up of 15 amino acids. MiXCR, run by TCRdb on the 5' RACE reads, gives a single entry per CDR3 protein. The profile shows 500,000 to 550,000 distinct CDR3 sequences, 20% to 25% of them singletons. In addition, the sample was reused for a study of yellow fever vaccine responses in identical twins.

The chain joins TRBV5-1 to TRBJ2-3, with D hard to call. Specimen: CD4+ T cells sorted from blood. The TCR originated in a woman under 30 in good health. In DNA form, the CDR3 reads TGCGCCAGCAGCGGCCTTGGGGTATTCCCAGATACGCAGTATTTT. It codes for CASSGLGVFPDTQYF.